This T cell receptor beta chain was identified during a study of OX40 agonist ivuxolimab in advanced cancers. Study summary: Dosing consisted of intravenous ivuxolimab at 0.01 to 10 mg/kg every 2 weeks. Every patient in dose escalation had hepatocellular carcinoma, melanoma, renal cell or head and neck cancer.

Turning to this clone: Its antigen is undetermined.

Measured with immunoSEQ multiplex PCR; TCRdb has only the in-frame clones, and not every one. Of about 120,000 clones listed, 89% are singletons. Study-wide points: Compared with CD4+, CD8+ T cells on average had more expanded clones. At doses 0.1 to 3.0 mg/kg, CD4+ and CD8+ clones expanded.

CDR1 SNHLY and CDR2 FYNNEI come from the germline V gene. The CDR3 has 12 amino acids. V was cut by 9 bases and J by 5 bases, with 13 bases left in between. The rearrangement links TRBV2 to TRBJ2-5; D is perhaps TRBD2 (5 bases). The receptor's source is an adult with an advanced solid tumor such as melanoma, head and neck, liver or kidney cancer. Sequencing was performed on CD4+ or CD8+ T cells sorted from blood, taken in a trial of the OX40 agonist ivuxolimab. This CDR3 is CASRVRGETQYF. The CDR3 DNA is TGTGCCAGTCGAGTGAGAGGGGAGACCCAGTACTTC.